The clone carrying this T cell receptor (beta chain) is categorized as medium-sized. The CDR3 covers 16 residues. The V gene's germline CDR1 is SGHDT and CDR2 YYEEEE. Trimming took 0 bases from V and 1 from J, leaving 11 bases between them. Measured with immunoSEQ multiplex PCR; TCRdb has only the in-frame clones, and not every one. This table has about 250,000 clones, 70% to 90% appearing once. The data originate from a study of blood T cell repertoires in COVID-19. Across 20 to 25 US areas, participants ranged in age from about 18 to 100 years. Participants had their cohort set by participant-reported clinical history.

The specimen sequenced was PBMCs or T cells enriched from blood (not recorded which). This sequence joins TRBV5-6 and TRBJ1-5; a possible D gene is TRBD1 (5 bases). This clonotype was sampled from a woman aged 25 to 39 who had recovered from COVID-19. This CDR3 reads CASSLVREGSNQPQHF. The CDR3 DNA follows: TGTGCCAGCAGCTTGGTCAGGGAGGGAAGCAATCAGCCCCAGCATTTT.